A single sample gave rise to the 19 T cell receptor beta chains below, sequenced in a study of blood T cell repertoires in COVID-19. Only in-frame clones appear in the TCRdb table, and some are missing; sequencing was by immunoSEQ multiplex PCR. The data hold roughly 100,000 clones, with approximately 80% observed a single time. Sequencing was performed on peripheral blood. Receptor source: a human donor in a cohort sampled during active COVID-19.

The rearrangement joins TRBV5-1 to TRBJ2-3, with D possibly TRBD2 on 5 matching bases. CDR1 and CDR2 from the germline V gene are SGHRS and YFSETQ. V dropped 3 bases and J dropped 2 bases, with 13 bases sitting between them. CDR3 length: 15 residues. CDR3 in amino acids: CASSSRTSATDTQYF. The CDR3 nucleotides read TGCGCCAGCAGCTCACGGACTTCTGCCACAGATACGCAGTATTTT.

The chain combines TRBV7-2 with TRBJ2-3; 7 nucleotides line up with TRBD2. The length of the CDR3 is 16 residues. CDR1 is SGHTA and CDR2 is FQGNSA in the germline V gene. V lost 6 bases and J lost 1; bases outside the gene matches: 10. CDR3 protein: CASSWGGVLGTDTQYF. The DNA for the CDR3 is TGTGCCAGCAGTTGGGGGGGGGTGTTGGGCACAGATACGCAGTATTTT.

The V gene is TRBV5-1, the J gene TRBJ2-1, with TRBD2 matching 9 bases. V was clipped by 0 bases and J by 4 bases; unmatched bases: 2. Germline V gives CDR1 SGHRS, CDR2 YFSETQ. CDR3 size: 15 residues. DNA of the CDR3: TGCGCCAGCAGCTTGGGAGCGGGGGGTTACAATGAGCAGTTCTTC. Translating it yields CASSLGAGGYNEQFF. The full variable domain, with the rest looked up from reference TRBV5-1 and TRBJ2-1, is KAGVTQTPRYLIKTRGQQVTLSCSPISGHRSVSWYQQTPGQGLQFLFEYFSETQRNKGNFPGRFSGRQFSNSRSEMNVSTLELGDSALYLCASSLGAGGYNEQFFGPGTRLTVL.

The rearrangement links TRBV7-2 to TRBJ2-3, with 7 nucleotides matching TRBD2. Germline V gene data show CDR1 as SGHTA and CDR2 as FQGNSA. The CDR3 loop spans 18 amino acids. J gave up 1 base and V 1 base, and 11 bases lay outside the gene matches. The CDR3 sequence: CASSLEAGVLRGTDTQYF. The DNA of the CDR3 is TGTGCCAGCAGCTTAGAGGCGGGAGTTCTGCGGGGCACAGATACGCAGTATTTT. Together with reference TRBV7-2 and TRBJ2-3, the CDR3 gives the full variable domain: GAGVSQSPSNKVTEKGKDVELRCDPISGHTALYWYRQSLGQGLEFLIYFQGNSAPDKSGLPSDRFSAERTGGSVSTLTIQRTQQEDSAVYLCASSLEAGVLRGTDTQYFGPGTRLTVL.

The chain combines TRBV3-1 (or the pseudogene TRBV3-2) with TRBJ2-1; D might be TRBD2 (6 bases). Looked up from germline, CDR1 is LGHDT and CDR2 is YNNKEL (reference sequence). The CDR3 length is 16 residues. The V end was cut by 4 bases, the J end by 9 bases, with 22 bases between. CDR3 nucleotides: TGTGCCAGCAGCCCTTATCGGGAGACAGCGATGGCTGAGCAGTTCTTC. Its protein product is CASSPYRETAMAEQFF.

The chain recombines TRBV12-3 or TRBV12-4 with TRBJ1-4; D remains ambiguous. The CDR3 spans 12 residues. The germline V and J ends were trimmed by 5 bases and 8 bases, with 9 bases remaining between them. The CDR3 loop reads CASSIGPEKLFF. DNA of the CDR3: TGTGCCAGCAGTATAGGGCCGGAAAAACTGTTTTTT.

This chain uses TRBV19 with TRBJ2-5; 10 positions match TRBD2. This CDR3 is 16 amino acids long. After removal of 1 base from V and 0 bases from J, the junction contained 2 bases not matched to a gene. CDR1 is LNHDA and CDR2 is SQIVND in the germline V gene (reference sequence). This chain's CDR3 is CASSIGGTSDQETQYF. DNA for the CDR3: TGTGCCAGTAGTATAGGGGGGACTAGCGACCAAGAGACCCAGTACTTC.

The V and J genes are TRBV28 and TRBJ2-5; the D gene is possibly TRBD1 (5 bases). Trimming pared 5 bases from V and 0 bases from J, leaving 10 bases between. This CDR3 has 14 residues. Germline loops: CDR1 MDHEN, CDR2 SYDVKM. Here the CDR3 reads CASSTQVYQETQYF. CDR3 sequence (DNA): TGTGCCAGCAGTACACAGGTGTACCAAGAGACCCAGTACTTC.

This clone showed up just a few times. The chain employs TRBV6-6 and TRBJ1-1, with 7 bases identical to TRBD1. Germline CDR1 and CDR2: MNHNY and SVGAGI (reference sequence). The CDR3 has 14 amino acids. The junction had 7 bases not matched to a gene; V was cut back by 6 bases and J by 3 bases. In DNA, the CDR3 is TGTGCCAGCAGAACACTTCAGGGGGACACTGAAGCTTTCTTT. Translating gives CASRTLQGDTEAFF.

The V gene is TRBV4-3, the J gene TRBJ2-3; possibly TRBD1 for D (6 bases). With 3 bases removed from V and 3 bases from J, the gap between germline ends came to 7 bases. CDR1 and CDR2 (germline): LGHNA, YSLEER. The CDR3 sequence is 13 residues long. This CDR3 reads CASSHRGTDTQYF. The CDR3 DNA reads as TGCGCCAGCAGCCACAGGGGAACAGATACGCAGTATTTT.

The chain is built from TRBV6-5 and TRBJ2-6; possibly TRBD1 for D (6 bases). CDR3 length equals 16 residues. CDR1 is MNHEY and CDR2 is SVGAGI in the germline V gene. V was clipped by 0 bases and J by 2 bases, with 8 bases between them. The DNA of the CDR3 is TGTGCCAGCAGTTACTCTGGGGGCCCTGGGGCCAACGTCCTGACTTTC. Amino acid sequence: CASSYSGGPGANVLTF.

In DNA, the CDR3 is TGTGCCAGCAGCTTAACCGACAGGGGCGAGCAGTACTTC. Translated: CASSLTDRGEQYF. J is TRBJ2-7 and V is TRBV7-3; 8 bases agree with TRBD1. V gave up 0 bases and J gave up 6 bases; unmatched junction bases: 1. Germline loops: CDR1 SGHTA, CDR2 FQGTGA. The CDR3 sequence is 13 residues long.

The V gene is TRBV21-1, the J gene TRBJ1-1; TRBD1, the D gene given by the table, was not confirmed from the DNA. TRBV21-1 is noted as a pseudogene. The CDR3 has 12 amino acids. The CDR3 reads CASTQGPKEAFF. CDR3 nucleotides: TGTGCCAGCACCCAGGGGCCTAAGGAAGCTTTCTTT.

The V call is TRBV19, the J call TRBJ2-3, with 9 bases fitting TRBD2. The V and J ends lost 6 bases and 4 bases, in that order; junction bases with no gene match: 8. The CDR3 is 15 amino acids. Germline V CDR1 and CDR2: LNHDA, SQIVND (reference sequence). The CDR3: CASSNSGGTSDTQYF. The DNA for the CDR3 is TGTGCCAGTAGCAATAGCGGGGGAACATCAGATACGCAGTATTTT.

The chain couples TRBV7-2 to TRBJ2-1, with no clear D. There are 12 residues in the CDR3. Germline V lookup: CDR1 SGHTA, CDR2 FQGNSA. Trimming pared 2 bases from V and 8 bases from J, leaving 7 bases between. CDR3 sequence: CASSLTVHEQFF. The CDR3 DNA is TGTGCCAGCAGCTTAACAGTGCATGAGCAGTTCTTC.

The chain is built from TRBV7-2 and TRBJ2-5, with D possibly matching TRBD2 (7 bases). CDR3 length equals 14 residues. V lost 2 bases and J 5 bases, leaving 12 bases between the germline ends. Per germline, CDR1 SGHTA and CDR2 FQGNSA. This chain's CDR3 is CASSLTGRGETQYF. DNA of the CDR3: TGTGCCAGCAGCTTAACTGGGAGGGGGGAGACCCAGTACTTC.

The chain couples TRBV29-1 to TRBJ2-3, with 7 bases identical to TRBD2. This CDR3 region has 16 residues. CDR1 and CDR2 (germline): SQVTM, ANQGSEA. The junction had 13 bases not matched to a gene; V was cut back by 7 bases and J by 0 bases. CDR3 in amino acids: CSGDGLAGDSTDTQYF. CDR3 sequence (DNA): TGCAGCGGCGACGGATTAGCGGGCGATAGCACAGATACGCAGTATTTT.

This clone was detected only once. As DNA, the CDR3 is TGTGCCAGCAGCTCACCTTTGACAGCTACCTACGAGCAGTACTTC. Encoded protein: CASSSPLTATYEQYF. The V call is TRBV5-6, the J call TRBJ2-7, with D perhaps TRBD1 (5 bases). Per the germline V gene, CDR1 is SGHDT and CDR2 is YYEEEE. V lost 3 bases and J 2 bases, leaving 15 bases between the germline ends. The CDR3 covers 15 residues.

This rearrangement joins TRBV19 to TRBJ1-2; 11 bases fit TRBD1. The CDR3 runs 15 residues. Germline-derived CDR1 and CDR2 are LNHDA and SQIVND (reference sequence). V lost 7 bases and J lost 3; bases outside the gene matches: 7. DNA for the CDR3: TGTGCCAGTATGGGGGGACAGGGGGGATACTATGGCTACACCTTC. This encodes CASMGGQGGYYGYTF.